This is a list of T cell receptor beta chains from one sample in a study of shared clonotypes between healthy human individuals. Generated by immunoSEQ multiplex PCR, the TCRdb table keeps only in-frame clones and is missing some. Among 980,000 or so clones listed, 60% to 85% were seen once. The sequenced sample was memory CD4+ T cells sorted from blood. These receptors all stem from a man younger than 35 in good health. Both conserved end residues are part of each CDR3. D genes are given only for firm matches.

CDR3aa: CASSLRPEGMRTEAFF; j_gene: TRBJ1-1; d_gene: .; v_gene: TRBV11-2
CDR3aa: CASSLAGGSGANVLTF; j_gene: TRBJ2-6; d_gene: .; v_gene: TRBV5-6
CDR3aa: CASSLSGGREQYF; j_gene: TRBJ2-7; d_gene: TRBD2; v_gene: TRBV5-4
CDR3aa: CSVEAPGRTRNEQFF; j_gene: TRBJ2-1; d_gene: TRBD2; v_gene: TRBV29-1
CDR3aa: CASSRGDGTDTQYF; j_gene: TRBJ2-3; d_gene: .; v_gene: TRBV5-1
CDR3aa: CASSYGGPGELFF; j_gene: TRBJ2-2; d_gene: .; v_gene: TRBV7-3
CDR3aa: CASSLDPGTEAKGQYF; j_gene: TRBJ2-7; d_gene: TRBD1; v_gene: TRBV5-1
CDR3aa: CASSSGGGNAAEAFF; j_gene: TRBJ1-1; d_gene: .; v_gene: TRBV28
CDR3aa: CASSKGQLNQPQHF; j_gene: TRBJ1-5; d_gene: .; v_gene: TRBV6-5
CDR3aa: CAISSGRVGTDTQYF; j_gene: TRBJ2-3; d_gene: TRBD2; v_gene: TRBV10-3
CDR3aa: CASTGRDRGADTQYF; j_gene: TRBJ2-3; d_gene: TRBD1; v_gene: TRBV6-1
CDR3aa: CASSWTGHATDTQYF; j_gene: TRBJ2-3; d_gene: .; v_gene: TRBV5-1
CDR3aa: CASSHGLAGSDTQYF; j_gene: TRBJ2-3; d_gene: .; v_gene: TRBV5-6
CDR3aa: CSVRKMGETQYF; j_gene: TRBJ2-5; d_gene: .; v_gene: TRBV29-1
CDR3aa: CASTRTGNTEAFF; j_gene: TRBJ1-1; d_gene: TRBD1; v_gene: TRBV19
CDR3aa: CASSEGLTSSNYGYTF; j_gene: TRBJ1-2; d_gene: .; v_gene: TRBV6-1
CDR3aa: CASSTDGQTSTDTQYF; j_gene: TRBJ2-3; d_gene: .; v_gene: TRBV5-1
CDR3aa: CASSYPAKVNTEAFF; j_gene: TRBJ1-1; d_gene: .; v_gene: TRBV6-5
CDR3aa: CASRTTSSDTQYF; j_gene: TRBJ2-3; d_gene: TRBD2; v_gene: TRBV4-2
CDR3aa: CASSHNYGTGMAYEQYF; j_gene: TRBJ2-7; d_gene: TRBD1; v_gene: TRBV5-5
CDR3aa: CASSSTTGYNEQFF; j_gene: TRBJ2-1; d_gene: .; v_gene: TRBV18
CDR3aa: CASSLGTAGQETQYF; j_gene: TRBJ2-5; d_gene: .; v_gene: TRBV5-6
CDR3aa: CSARANNQPQHF; j_gene: TRBJ1-5; d_gene: .; v_gene: TRBV29-1
CDR3aa: CATENEGLLNTEAFF; j_gene: TRBJ1-1; d_gene: .; v_gene: TRBV10-3
CDR3aa: CASSDGGANYGYTF; j_gene: TRBJ1-2; d_gene: .; v_gene: TRBV19
CDR3aa: CASSPWGGFRETQYF; j_gene: TRBJ2-5; d_gene: TRBD2; v_gene: TRBV14
CDR3aa: CASRLSGSGLVTDTQYF; j_gene: TRBJ2-3; d_gene: .; v_gene: TRBV12-2
CDR3aa: CASSPSLFSDTQYF; j_gene: TRBJ2-3; d_gene: .; v_gene: TRBV7-2